The rows below give T cell receptor beta chains drawn from one sample of a study of shared clonotypes between healthy human individuals. Using immunoSEQ multiplex PCR, the repertoire was profiled, and TCRdb retains in-frame clones only, with some absent. Of approximately 2,300,000 clones in the sample, under 95% were seen once. Sample: naive CD4+ T cells from PBMCs. These receptors were obtained from a man between 18 and 35 years old in good health. Some clones in this sample may be carry-over from other donors' samples. Both conserved end residues are part of each CDR3. D genes are given only for firm matches. The size field is filled for only some rows; it gives once, few, many or a size class.

d_call j_call v_call clone_size cdr3_aa cdr3_nt
. TRBJ2-7 TRBV4-1 . CASSQGLPTTSSPHYEQYF TGCGCCAGCAGCCAAGGATTACCCACTACTAGTTCCCCCCATTACGAGCAGTACTTC
TRBD1 TRBJ2-7 TRBV27 . CASSIPGTGIGSHEQYF TGTGCCAGCAGCATCCCCGGGACAGGGATAGGGTCCCACGAGCAGTACTTC
. TRBJ1-1 TRBV18 . CASSLDRDGDEAFF TGTGCCAGCTCACTAGACCGGGACGGTGATGAAGCTTTCTTT
. TRBJ1-2 TRBV5-1 . CASSFSRGNYGYTF TGCGCCAGCAGCTTCAGCAGGGGAAACTATGGCTACACCTTC
. TRBJ1-4 TRBV7-9 few CASSPNRVGEKLFF TGTGCCAGCAGCCCTAACAGGGTCGGTGAAAAACTGTTTTTT
. TRBJ2-7 TRBV1 . CTSSQLSRLAAPYEQYF TGCACCAGCAGCCAGCTATCGAGACTAGCGGCTCCCTACGAGCAGTACTTC
TRBD1 TRBJ2-1 TRBV19 . CASNWGTAFQYNEQFF TGTGCCAGTAATTGGGGGACAGCCTTTCAGTACAATGAGCAGTTCTTC
. TRBJ2-1 TRBV2 . CASSESQGYNEQFF TGTGCCAGCAGTGAAAGTCAGGGCTACAATGAGCAGTTCTTC
TRBD1 TRBJ1-1 TRBV6-5 . CASRTGRTEAFF TGTGCCAGCAGGACAGGGCGCACTGAAGCTTTCTTT
. TRBJ1-1 TRBV6-1 . CASRRGTEAFF TGTGCCAGCAGGCGGGGGACTGAAGCTTTCTTT
TRBD2 TRBJ2-1 TRBV6-1 once CASSARLAGGARNEQFF TGTGCCAGCAGTGCTCGACTAGCGGGAGGCGCCCGGAATGAGCAGTTCTTC